This TCR beta chain was profiled in a study of chemoradiotherapy in HPV16-positive cancers. Some clones are missing from TCRdb's copy, which holds only in-frame ones; the method was immunoSEQ multiplex PCR. The sample has tens of thousands of clones, roughly 84% seen once. Material: blood, obtained from a patient who underwent chemoradiotherapy. This TCR was recovered from a human donor with HPV-associated anogenital cancer.

The CDR3 sequence: CASSTTYRGKGNQPQHF. In DNA, the CDR3 is TGTGCCAGCAGCACGACCTACAGGGGGAAGGGCAATCAGCCCCAGCATTTT. The rearrangement joins TRBV28 to TRBJ1-5, with TRBD1 matching 8 bases. This CDR3 spans 17 amino acids. Germline trimming cut 6 bases from V and 2 bases from J; bases unmatched to any gene: 12. CDR1 is MDHEN and CDR2 is SYDVKM in the germline V gene.